This is a list of T cell receptor beta chains from one sample in a study of shared clonotypes between healthy human individuals. Clones were read by immunoSEQ multiplex PCR, and TCRdb kept only the in-frame ones, dropping some. The data hold 2,500,000 or so clones, with around nine tenths observed a single time. Material for sequencing was naive CD4+ T cells sorted from blood. All receptors derive from a man aged 18 to 30 in good health. CDR3s include the opening cysteine and the closing phenylalanine or tryptophan. Fields, in order: J gene, D gene, clone size, V gene, CDR3 DNA, CDR3 protein. D genes are given only for firm matches. Not every row has a clone size; where given, it reads once, few, many or a size class.

>TRBJ2-7|.|.|TRBV10-3
TGTGCCATCAGTAGTGCGTACGAGCAGTACTTC
CAISSAYEQYF
>TRBJ2-6|.|.|TRBV18
TGTGCCAGCTCACCAGGGACACCTCGCTCTGGGGCCAACGTCCTGACTTTC
CASSPGTPRSGANVLTF
>TRBJ2-1|.|.|TRBV6-1
TGTGCCAGCAGAACAGGGACTGGCGGGAATGATGAGCAGTTCTTC
CASRTGTGGNDEQFF
>TRBJ2-4|.|.|TRBV28
TGTGCCAGCAGTTCTGGGGGCCTGCTAGCCAAAAACATTCAGTACTTC
CASSSGGLLAKNIQYF
>TRBJ2-3|TRBD1|.|TRBV5-8
TGTGCCAGCAGCTACGTCGGGACAGGACCCACAGATACGCAGTATTTT
CASSYVGTGPTDTQYF
>TRBJ1-1|.|.|TRBV6-6
TGTGCCAGCGGAAGGGGAGGCACTGAAGCTTTCTTT
CASGRGGTEAFF
>TRBJ2-6|.|.|TRBV6-5
TGTGCCAGCAGTTACTCAGGTACTGGGGCCAACGTCCTGACTTTC
CASSYSGTGANVLTF
>TRBJ2-2|.|.|TRBV5-1
TGCGCCAGCAGCTTGGGGGACTCCACTAACACCGGGGAGCTGTTTTTT
CASSLGDSTNTGELFF
>TRBJ2-7|.|.|TRBV7-8
TGTGCCAGCAGCTTCATGTACGGGGACTACGAGCAGTACTTC
CASSFMYGDYEQYF
>TRBJ2-2|.|.|TRBV7-2
TGTGCCAGCAGCTTATCACTAGTTAACACCGGGGAGCTGTTTTTT
CASSLSLVNTGELFF
>TRBJ2-1|TRBD2|.|TRBV25-1
TGTGCCAGCAGCGACCCCGGGAGGAATGAGCAGTTCTTC
CASSDPGRNEQFF
>TRBJ2-1|.|.|TRBV5-1
TGCGCCAGCAGTTTCGCCCTGAGCTCCTACAATGAGCAGTTCTTC
CASSFALSSYNEQFF
>TRBJ2-4|.|.|TRBV28
TGTGCCAGCTCCGAGGCATTGACTTTTATAGCCAAAAACATTCAGTACTTC
CASSEALTFIAKNIQYF
>TRBJ1-5|.|.|TRBV6-1
TGTGCCAGCAGTGTTCCCCCTATACAGCCCCAGCATTTT
CASSVPPIQPQHF
>TRBJ1-1|.|.|TRBV30
TGTGCCTGGACCCAGGGTGGCACTGAAGCTTTCTTT
CAWTQGGTEAFF
>TRBJ2-6|.|.|TRBV7-2
TGTGCCAGCCACAAGGGAGGGGGGACTGGGGCCAACGTCCTGACTTTC
CASHKGGGTGANVLTF
>TRBJ1-2|.|.|TRBV5-1
TGCGCCAGCAGCTTGGATCTGGGATACTATGGCTACACCTTC
CASSLDLGYYGYTF
>TRBJ2-2|.|.|TRBV9
TGTGCCAGCAGCGAGGGGACGACCACGAACACCGGGGAGCTGTTTTTT
CASSEGTTTNTGELFF
>TRBJ1-2|TRBD1|.|TRBV12-5
TGTGCTAGTGGTTCGGACAGGGATGGCTACACCTTC
CASGSDRDGYTF
>TRBJ1-2|.|.|TRBV19
TGTGCCAGTAGTATAGACCCCTGGGCAGCCGAAGAGGGCTACACCTTC
CASSIDPWAAEEGYTF
>TRBJ1-1|.|.|TRBV7-9
TGTGCTGAAGGCAAGGGGCGCGAAGGGACTGAAGCTTTCTTT
CAEGKGREGTEAFF
>TRBJ1-6|.|.|TRBV18
TGTGCCAGCTCACCAGCGGGCTTGGATTCACCCCTCCACTTT
CASSPAGLDSPLHF
>TRBJ2-7|TRBD1|.|TRBV11-2
TGTGCCAGCAGCTTAAACAGGGGGCCCTCCTACGAGCAGTACTTC
CASSLNRGPSYEQYF
>TRBJ1-1|.|.|TRBV6-5
TGTGCCAGCAGTTACGAAAAAGGACGGATGAACACTGAAGCTTTCTTT
CASSYEKGRMNTEAFF
>TRBJ2-1|TRBD2|.|TRBV7-9
TGTGCCAGCACCGGGGGGGACTCCCCGGGCAGTGAGCAGTTCTTC
CASTGGDSPGSEQFF
>TRBJ2-3|TRBD2|once|TRBV29-1
TGCAGCGTGACTAGCGGCACAGATACGCAGTATTTT
CSVTSGTDTQYF
>TRBJ1-1|TRBD1|.|TRBV18
TGTGCCAGCTCACCCGGACAGGGCGGAACTGAAGCTTTCTTT
CASSPGQGGTEAFF
>TRBJ2-2|.|.|TRBV12-5
TGTGCTAGTGGCAGGGAAGTCACCGGGGAGCTGTTTTTT
CASGREVTGELFF
>TRBJ2-3|.|.|TRBV7-2
TGTGCCAGCAGCTTTCGTGCAGATACGCAGTATTTT
CASSFRADTQYF
>TRBJ2-2|TRBD1|.|TRBV7-6
TGTGCCAGCAGCCGTACCGGGACAGACAACACCGGGGAGCTGTTTTTT
CASSRTGTDNTGELFF
>TRBJ2-5|TRBD1|.|TRBV30
TGTGCCTGGAGTGTTTACCGGGACAGGGAAGGGGCCCAGTACTTC
CAWSVYRDREGAQYF
>TRBJ1-2|.|.|TRBV5-1
TGCGCCAGCAGCTGGGACTCGGGAGGCTACACCTTC
CASSWDSGGYTF
>TRBJ2-7|.|.|TRBV5-5
TGTGCCAGCAGCTATGTCATCCCTCTACCCTACGAGCAGTACTTC
CASSYVIPLPYEQYF
>TRBJ2-5|.|.|TRBV5-6
TGTGCCAGCAGCTTGGCTCCCGAGGACAGTAGAGAGACCCAGTACTTC
CASSLAPEDSRETQYF
>TRBJ1-1|.|.|TRBV5-8
TGTGCCAGCAGGAAATATGGGGGGGAAACTGAAGCTTTCTTT
CASRKYGGETEAFF
>TRBJ1-6|TRBD1|.|TRBV5-4
TGTGCCAGCAGCTTCGTCAAAGGGACAGGGCCTTCACCCCTCCACTTT
CASSFVKGTGPSPLHF
>TRBJ2-7|.|.|TRBV6-6
TGTGCCAGCAGACTAGCCTTCGGTTCCTACGAGCAGTACTTC
CASRLAFGSYEQYF
>TRBJ2-7|TRBD2|.|TRBV10-3
TGTGCCGTAGCAGTGACTAGCGGCTCCTACGAGCAGTACTTC
CAVAVTSGSYEQYF
>TRBJ1-4|TRBD1|.|TRBV10-1
TGCGCCAGAACGGACAGGTCTAATGAAAAACTGTTTTTT
CARTDRSNEKLFF
>TRBJ1-1|.|few|TRBV2
TGTGCCAGCAGTGTAGAGCAGGGCACTGAAGCTTTCTTT
CASSVEQGTEAFF
>TRBJ1-1|.|once|TRBV5-4
TGTGCCAGCAGCTTGGGTCCAGATGGATCGGCTTTCTTT
CASSLGPDGSAFF
>TRBJ2-2|TRBD2|.|TRBV4-2
TGTGCCAGCAGCCATGCCGGGACTAGCGGGGGCCCGAACACCGGGGAGCTGTTTTTT
CASSHAGTSGGPNTGELFF
>TRBJ1-2|.|.|TRBV5-6
TGTGCCAGCAGCGAGGGGGACTATGGCTACACCTTC
CASSEGDYGYTF
>TRBJ2-5|.|.|TRBV19
TGTGCCAGTAGTACAGGGGTACAAGAGACCCAGTACTTC
CASSTGVQETQYF
>TRBJ2-3|TRBD1|.|TRBV7-3
TGTGCCAGCAGCCCGACAGGGCTCACAGATACGCAGTATTTT
CASSPTGLTDTQYF
>TRBJ1-4|.|.|TRBV5-6
TGTGCCAGCCCCCACGCCGGGTTCGGCAGAGAAAAACTGTTTTTT
CASPHAGFGREKLFF
>TRBJ2-1|.|.|TRBV4-3
TGCGCCAGCAGCCAAGACCCAGGGGAGAAAGGCCACAATGAGCAGTTCTTC
CASSQDPGEKGHNEQFF
>TRBJ2-1|.|once|TRBV25-1
TGTGCCAGCAGTGAATCTGTGTTAGCTTCCACACACAATGAGCAGTTCTTC
CASSESVLASTHNEQFF
>TRBJ2-5|TRBD2|.|TRBV10-1
TGCGCCAGCAGTGAGAGCGGGAGGGTAGAACAGTACTTC
CASSESGRVEQYF
>TRBJ2-6|.|.|TRBV5-1
TGCGCCAGCAGCTTGGGGCAGGGCTCTGGGGCCAACGTCCTGACTTTC
CASSLGQGSGANVLTF
>TRBJ1-1|.|.|TRBV5-6
TGTGCCAGCAGTTCCATTCTGGAAATGAACACTGAAGCTTTCTTT
CASSSILEMNTEAFF
>TRBJ2-1|.|.|TRBV29-1
TGCAGCGTTGTCTCCGGGAGAGGGATCAATGAGCAGTTCTTC
CSVVSGRGINEQFF
>TRBJ2-1|.|.|TRBV19
TGTGCCAGTAGCCACCCGGGTGGAACGAATGAGCAGTTCTTC
CASSHPGGTNEQFF